Following are 12 T cell receptor beta chains from one sample sequenced in a study of blood T cell repertoires in COVID-19. TCRdb's table, derived via immunoSEQ multiplex PCR, lists solely in-frame clones and lacks some. This table holds roughly 300,000 clones, just over 85% found once. Sequencing was performed on PBMCs or T cells enriched from blood (not recorded which). All receptors derive from a woman between 18 and 29 years old who had recovered from COVID-19.

The V call is TRBV30, the J call TRBJ1-2; D gene ambiguous. This CDR3 has 13 amino acids. Trimming pared 0 bases from V and 7 bases from J, leaving 12 bases between. Germline CDR1 GTSNPN, CDR2 SVGIG (reference sequence). In DNA form, the CDR3 reads TGTGCCTGGAGTGTACTTACAGTAGGTGGCTACACCTTC. Its protein product is CAWSVLTVGGYTF.

The chain employs TRBV15 and TRBJ1-4; 7 nucleotides agree with TRBD1. The CDR3 has 14 amino acids. The junction had 4 bases not matched to a gene; V was cut back by 4 bases and J by 5 bases. CDR1 and CDR2 from the germline V gene are LNHNV and YYDKDF (reference sequence). CDR3 bases: TGTGCCACCAGCATGGACAGGAGAAATGAAAAACTGTTTTTT. It yields the protein CATSMDRRNEKLFF.

The CDR3 bases are TGTGCCACCCTGGGCCTAATCGACACAGATACGCAGTATTTT. This encodes CATLGLIDTDTQYF. The chain uses TRBV18 and TRBJ2-3; D is unclear. This CDR3 contains 14 residues. CDR1 is KGHSH and CDR2 is LQKENI in the germline V gene. Trimming cost V 10 bases and J 2 bases, with 16 bases left between them.

This chain links TRBV6-5 with TRBJ1-6, with D possibly matching TRBD1 (6 bases). The germline V gene has CDR1 MNHEY and CDR2 SVGAGI. CDR3 size: 14 residues. With 8 bases removed from V and 10 bases from J, the gap between germline ends came to 18 bases. CDR3 DNA: TGTGCCAGCGGATACGGACAGTTGGGATCACCCCTCCACTTT. Translation: CASGYGQLGSPLHF.

The chain joins TRBV4-1 to TRBJ2-7, with TRBD1 matching 8 bases. This CDR3 is 14 amino acids long. Germline V gives CDR1 MGHRA, CDR2 YSYEKL. Trimming removed 4 bases from V and 7 bases from J; junction bases left unmatched: 9. CDR3 sequence reads: CASSPGQGLGEQYF. The CDR3 DNA reads TGCGCCAGCAGCCCAGGACAGGGCCTAGGTGAGCAGTACTTC.

The genes are TRBV5-1 and TRBJ2-2; a weak D match, TRBD1 (5 bases). The V gene lost 0 bases and the J gene lost 2 bases, with 8 bases spanning the gap. CDR3 length equals 15 residues. Per germline, CDR1 SGHRS and CDR2 YFSETQ. CDR3 protein: CASSLGQTNTGELFF. DNA for the CDR3: TGCGCCAGCAGCTTGGGACAGACAAACACCGGGGAGCTGTTTTTT.

The V and J genes are TRBV5-1 and TRBJ1-2; 7 positions match TRBD1. V was clipped by 4 bases and J by 7 bases; unmatched bases: 13. Looked up from germline, CDR1 is SGHRS and CDR2 is YFSETQ. The CDR3 extends over 15 amino acids. CDR3 sequence (DNA): TGCGCCAGCAGCAACCGACAGGGACAGAGTTCTGGCTACACCTTC. Its protein product is CASSNRQGQSSGYTF. Complete variable domain (other parts from reference TRBV5-1 and TRBJ1-2): KAGVTQTPRYLIKTRGQQVTLSCSPISGHRSVSWYQQTPGQGLQFLFEYFSETQRNKGNFPGRFSGRQFSNSRSEMNVSTLELGDSALYLCASSNRQGQSSGYTFGSGTRLTVV.

The chain couples TRBV5-6 to TRBJ1-2; tentative D call: TRBD1 (5 bases). V was shortened by 2 bases and J by 6 bases, with 17 bases between the two germline ends. CDR1 is SGHDT and CDR2 is YYEEEE in the germline V gene. The CDR3 loop spans 15 amino acids. The CDR3 is CASSFKAGLRNGYTF. Here the CDR3 DNA reads TGTGCCAGCAGCTTTAAGGCAGGGCTACGGAATGGCTACACCTTC.

This clone was observed a single time. This chain uses TRBV7-2 with TRBJ1-2, with D tentatively TRBD1 (6 bases). Germline CDR1 reads SGHTA; CDR2 reads FQGNSA. Trimming removed 5 bases from V and 5 bases from J, with 18 bases in between. This CDR3 is built from 15 residues. The CDR3 coding sequence is TGTGCCAGCAGCCCTCAGGGGTTCGGGGGGTATGGCTACACCTTC. Translated, it gives CASSPQGFGGYGYTF. The full variable domain, in which reference TRBV7-2 and TRBJ1-2 provide the parts outside the CDR3, is GAGVSQSPSNKVTEKGKDVELRCDPISGHTALYWYRQSLGQGLEFLIYFQGNSAPDKSGLPSDRFSAERTGGSVSTLTIQRTQQEDSAVYLCASSPQGFGGYGYTFGSGTRLTVV.

The chain combines TRBV10-3 with TRBJ1-1; 11 bases match TRBD1. The CDR3 loop spans 14 amino acids. CDR1 and CDR2 (germline): ENHRY, SYGVKD. The junction had 5 bases not matched to a gene; V was cut back by 6 bases and J by 5 bases. The CDR3 nucleotides are TGTGCCATCAGGGGCGGGACAGGGGGAACTGAAGCTTTCTTT. Its protein is CAIRGGTGGTEAFF.

The chain is built from TRBV28 and TRBJ1-1; D not resolved. V was shortened by 3 bases and J by 1 base, with 6 bases between the two germline ends. Germline V gene sequence: CDR1 MDHEN, CDR2 SYDVKM. The CDR3 length is 13 residues. DNA for the CDR3: TGTGCCAGCAGTTTCCCCGGGAACACTGAAGCTTTCTTT. This codes for CASSFPGNTEAFF.

This clone showed up just a few times. This chain uses TRBV7-7 with TRBJ1-2, with D possibly TRBD1 on 5 matching bases. This CDR3 region has 15 residues. V was cut by 5 bases and J by 0 bases, with 13 bases left in between. CDR1 and CDR2 from the germline V gene are SSHAT and FNYEAQ (reference sequence). CDR3 nucleotide sequence: TGTGCCAGCAGCCCCTTACAGGAACCTAACTATGGCTACACCTTC. This gives the protein CASSPLQEPNYGYTF. Full variable domain (remainder filled in from reference TRBV7-7 and TRBJ1-2): GAGVSQSPRYKVTKRGQDVTLRCDPISSHATLYWYQQALGQGPEFLTYFNYEAQPDKSGLPSDRFSAERPEGSISTLTIQRTEQRDSAMYRCASSPLQEPNYGYTFGSGTRLTVV.